This T cell receptor (beta chain) emerged from a study of blood T cells in healthy people across ages. Study-level results: Roughly linearly, TCR beta diversity per million T cells fell as age increased. It was the long-lived donors that had more naive CD4+ cells and higher diversity than aged donors.

Through a sample-barcoded 5' primer and a J-beta primer mix, a second PCR was run for 7 to 11 cycles. TCRdb independently ran MiXCR on the 5' RACE reads; one entry per CDR3 protein. This table holds under 700,000 distinct CDR3 sequences, 24% found once. With regard to this clonotype: Its antigen is unknown.

The draw of peripheral blood yielded ten milliliters from each donor. The CDR3 is 17 amino acids. Per germline, CDR1 SGHTA and CDR2 FQGNSA. The same data also contributed to another study, on T cells of mothers and their children.

The rearrangement joins TRBV7-2 to TRBJ2-5; 10 bases map to TRBD1. The J call is in doubt because the DNA end fits TRBJ2-1 better. Material: blood. The source is a boy aged 10-17 years in good health. CDR3 in amino acids: CASSPRAGTGVGVEQFF. In nucleotides, the CDR3 is TGTGCCAGCAGCCCCAGAGCCGGGACAGGGGTGGGTGTTGAGCAGTTCTTC.